The present T cell receptor (beta chain) was sequenced within a study of T cell repertoires in cytomegalovirus infection (dated by TCRdb to 2018 to 2020). The study in broad terms: Donor HLA type was relevant to the analysis, as public TCR beta signatures indicated carriage of CMV infection together with the matching HLA type. Study-level results and caveats: The ex vivo response was dominated by HLA-C-restricted CMV-specific TCR beta clonotypes, which also provided the single most frequent clonotype in two of eight donors. In both this cohort and an independent roughly 350-donor cohort, the cumulative frequency of public TCR beta family members distinguished carriers of CMV infection plus the relevant HLA type.

Comment on this clonotype: The antigen this receptor binds is unknown. One end of the junction does not line up with germline, which may come from a read error.

Including the terminal cysteine and phenylalanine, the CDR3 comprises 16 residues. CDR3 DNA only is kept here, 48 bases in frame from base 1. Reading the germline V gene gives CDR1 MGHRA and CDR2 YSYEKL. This sample was sequenced with an Illumina HiSeq 1500. TCRdb's own reprocessing of the public reads used fastp at Q25 and MiXCR and kept productive beta chains. A single entry per CDR3 protein holds the most common genes and DNA from its merged rows. The sample yields 400,000 or so distinct CDR3 sequences; 31% were counted once. The ten largest clonotypes hold about an eighth of the sample. This TCR was sampled from a human donor in good health (CMV status not recorded). Some clones in this sample may be carry-over from other donors' samples. The V and J genes are TRBV4-1 and TRBJ1-3, and the D gene may be TRBD1, 6 bases matching. The sample was PBMCs. The DNA sequence is given as TGCTCCAGCAGCCAAGATAGAGGGGGTACTGGAAACACCATATATTTT. This yields the protein CSSSQDRGGTGNTIYF.